This T cell receptor (beta chain) was identified during a study of neurological immune-mediated disorders. Study results and limitations: The absence of shared CDR3 amino acid sequences among expanded clones across subjects suggests private repertoires in all groups.

The ends lost 1 base at V and 0 bases at J; junction bases unmatched: 14. The CDR3 runs 20 residues. The V gene's germline CDR1 is LGHDT and CDR2 YNNKEL (reference sequence). 5'RACE employing 10-nucleotide random UMIs yielded the cDNA. Each CDR3 protein gets one entry after TCRdb re-called the 5' RACE reads with MiXCR. This repertoire shows around 66,000 distinct CDR3 sequences, around 5% found once; its top ten account for about 2%. This clonotype was found many times. The antigen remains unidentified. Sample: PBMCs. The sequence derives from a woman aged 65 to 85 with multiple sclerosis. The chain recombines TRBV3-1 with TRBJ2-7; 11 bases line up with TRBD2. This CDR3 reads CASSQVGRSGRGRSSYEQYF. CDR3 nucleotide sequence: TGTGCCAGCAGCCAAGTGGGGCGTAGCGGGAGGGGCCGCAGCTCCTACGAGCAGTACTTC.